These T cell receptor beta chains were read from a single sample in a study of a mutant IDH1 vaccine in newly diagnosed glioma. TCRdb's table, derived via immunoSEQ multiplex PCR, lists solely in-frame clones and lacks some. This sample has around 44,000 clones; 79% occur once, and the top ten carry approximately 6.8%. Their recognized antigens are unknown. The sequencing here drew on PBMCs, taken from a glioma patient whose treatment included an IDH1 peptide vaccine. All receptors derive from a man aged 40-49 years with glioma. CDR3s include the opening cysteine and the closing phenylalanine or tryptophan. The D gene is left open where the match is weak.

V	D	J	DNA	CDR3
TRBV2	-	TRBJ2-4	TGTGCCAGCAGTGAAGCCGGGGCCGTAGGGGGGGACATTCAGTACTTC	CASSEAGAVGGDIQYF
TRBV6-1	-	TRBJ2-3	TGTGCCAGCAGTGCCCCGACAGATACGCAGTATTTT	CASSAPTDTQYF
TRBV7-9	-	TRBJ1-1	TGTGCCAGCAGCTTCTCGGGACTAGGAGGAGCTTTCTTT	CASSFSGLGGAFF
TRBV15	TRBD2	TRBJ2-7	TGTGCCACCAGCAGAGGGGACTATTTCGGAGACGAGCAGTACTTC	CATSRGDYFGDEQYF
TRBV4-1	-	TRBJ2-7	TGCGCCAGCAGCCAAGAGGGCGAAAATCGGGGCTACGAGCAGTACTTC	CASSQEGENRGYEQYF
TRBV6-6	TRBD2	TRBJ2-7	TGTGCCAGCACCGGACTAGCGGGGGGCACCTACGAGCAGTACTTC	CASTGLAGGTYEQYF
TRBV11-2	-	TRBJ2-7	TGTGCCAGCAGCCCGCCTAGCTCCCCCTACGAGCAGTACTTC	CASSPPSSPYEQYF
TRBV30	-	TRBJ1-3	TGTGCCTGGACTACGGTATCTGGAAACACCATATATTTT	CAWTTVSGNTIYF
TRBV7-2	-	TRBJ2-5	TGTGCCAGCAGCTTAGCGGGTCCCTCCACATGGGAGACCCAGTACTTC	CASSLAGPSTWETQYF
TRBV2	-	TRBJ1-1	TGTGCCAGCAGTGCTGAGGGGATGATCACTGAAGCTTTCTTT	CASSAEGMITEAFF
TRBV15	TRBD2	TRBJ2-3	TGTGCCACCTCTTCTAGCGGGGGGGCAACGGATACGCAGTATTTT	CATSSSGGATDTQYF
TRBV5-6	-	TRBJ2-7	TGTGCCAGCAGCTTGGGGCGAGAGCAGTACTTC	CASSLGREQYF
TRBV2	TRBD1	TRBJ1-2	TGTGCCAGCAGAGGGACAGGCTATGGCTACACCTTC	CASRGTGYGYTF
TRBV5-1	-	TRBJ1-1	TGCGCCAGCAGCTTGACAGGAGGGAACACTGAAGCTTTCTTT	CASSLTGGNTEAFF
TRBV19	TRBD2	TRBJ2-3	TGTGCCAGTAGTATTGGGAGTAGCGGGGGTTCAGATACGCAGTATTTT	CASSIGSSGGSDTQYF
TRBV7-8	-	TRBJ2-5	TGTGCCAGCAGCTTCCAGGGGGAGACCCAGTACTTC	CASSFQGETQYF
TRBV29-1	-	TRBJ2-5	TGCAGCGTATACTACTTGGGGACCCAGTACTTC	CSVYYLGTQYF